This T cell receptor (beta chain) is drawn from a study of blood T cell repertoires in COVID-19. Turning to the study itself: From T cells, B-cell-depleted T cells, or PBMCs came the material, which was cDNA or gDNA.

Deletions cut 0 bases from V and 12 bases from J, with 15 bases between. Germline V CDR1 and CDR2: LGHNA, YSLEER. The CDR3 spans 13 residues. As originally analysed: Estimation of nucleated cell counts relied on the amplification of reference gene primers. Some clones are missing from TCRdb's copy, which holds only in-frame ones; the method was immunoSEQ multiplex PCR. The V and J calls and clone size are taken from that table; D and trimming were inferred from the DNA. The sample lists under 200,000 clones, approximately 87% occurring once. The sequence came from a young man with active or convalescent COVID-19. The chain links TRBV4-3 to TRBJ2-7; the D is unclear. The sequenced material came from peripheral blood. The DNA for the CDR3 is TGCGCCAGCAGCCAAGATGGCCAGACTCTGTTGTACTTC. It is translated as CASSQDGQTLLYF.